What follows are 24 T cell receptor beta chains derived from one specimen sequenced in a study of T cells in Graves' hyperthyroidism and ophthalmopathy. The CDR3 regions of TCR beta were amplified from RNA transcripts. When the TCR CDR3 underwent first-round RT-PCR, the HTBI primer set was used. In TCRdb, the multiplex PCR reads were re-called with MiXCR into one record per CDR3 protein. This sample has about 330,000 distinct CDR3 sequences, with roughly an eighth found just once. The sample consisted of blood. The receptors here all came from a woman aged 40 to 50 with Graves' ophthalmopathy.

This clonotype appeared many times. In DNA, the CDR3 is TGCGCCAGCAGACCTGGACAGGGGTCCGGCTACACCTTC. As protein: CASRPGQGSGYTF. The chain uses TRBV5-1 and TRBJ1-2; 9 positions match TRBD1. This CDR3 is built from 13 residues. Germline-derived CDR1 and CDR2 are SGHRS and YFSETQ. Unmatched junction bases numbered 7, after V lost 5 bases and J lost 8 bases.

The chain is built from TRBV30 and TRBJ1-1, with TRBD1 matching over 10 bases. Germline V gives CDR1 GTSNPN, CDR2 SVGIG (reference sequence). This CDR3 is 13 amino acids long. The V segment lost 2 bases and the J segment 5 bases; nucleotides outside the gene matches: 2. Here the CDR3 reads CAWSLGQGTEAFF. In DNA form, the CDR3 reads TGTGCCTGGAGTCTGGGACAGGGGACTGAAGCTTTCTTT.

This clonotype was recorded at least ten times. The chain has TRBV5-1 and TRBJ1-2, with TRBD1 as a possible D gene (6 bases). CDR3 length: 13 residues. Trimming pared 0 bases from V and 7 bases from J, leaving 10 bases between. Germline V gives CDR1 SGHRS, CDR2 YFSETQ. Here the CDR3 DNA reads TGCGCCAGCAGCTTGGAACAGGGAAGTGGCTACACCTTC. The encoded protein is CASSLEQGSGYTF.

In this sample, this clonotype turned up many times. The chain has TRBV20-1 and TRBJ2-7, with D perhaps matching TRBD1 (6 bases). V lost 0 bases and J lost 3, with 12 bases in between. CDR3 size: 14 residues. The germline V gene encodes CDR1 DFQATT and CDR2 SNEGSKA (reference sequence). The CDR3 sequence is CSARDHTGYYEQYF. The CDR3 DNA follows: TGCAGTGCTAGAGATCACACAGGGTACTACGAGCAGTACTTC.

The chain has TRBV12-3 or TRBV12-4 and TRBJ1-6, with 8 bases matching TRBD1. The CDR3 covers 14 residues. V was pared by 6 bases and J by 8 bases, with 6 bases of the junction left unmatched. Here the CDR3 reads CASRLDRAYSPLHF. Here the CDR3 DNA reads TGTGCCAGCAGACTGGACAGGGCTTATTCACCCCTCCACTTT.

This clonotype was recorded many times. The chain couples TRBV28 to TRBJ1-1; possible D gene TRBD1, 5 bases. The CDR3 is made up of 13 amino acids. CDR1 is MDHEN, CDR2 SYDVKM, per germline. Trimming left V 5 bases short and J 3 bases short, with 10 bases between. Written as DNA, the CDR3 is TGTGCCAGCAGTCCCCGAGGGGACACTGAAGCTTTCTTT. Translated: CASSPRGDTEAFF.

This clonotype was recorded at least ten times. The chain carries TRBV7-8 and TRBJ2-1; 11 positions agree with TRBD2. Germline V gives CDR1 SGHVS, CDR2 FQNEAQ. The CDR3 totals 16 residues. Trimming took 5 bases from V and 12 from J; bases not matched to a gene: 15. In DNA, the CDR3 is TGTGCCAGCAGCCCAGTTGTTAGCGGGGGGGCTTTATCGCAGTTCTTC. Its protein product is CASSPVVSGGALSQFF.

The sample holds a few counts of this clonotype. The chain couples TRBV4-1 to TRBJ1-6; TRBD1 matches at 7 bases. Germline CDR1 MGHRA, CDR2 YSYEKL. This CDR3 region has 16 residues. V lost 1 base to trimming and J lost 7 bases; unmatched junction nucleotides: 7. CDR3 bases: TGCGCCAGCAGCCAAGGGACAGGCGCCCGGAATTCACCCCTCCACTTT. This sequence encodes CASSQGTGARNSPLHF.

The chain has TRBV19 and TRBJ1-5; unclear D gene. V was trimmed by 5 bases and J by 9 bases, leaving 26 bases between them. The germline V gene encodes CDR1 LNHDA and CDR2 SQIVND (reference sequence). There are 17 residues in the CDR3. This CDR3 is CASSALLGGSLFTPQHF. CDR3 coding DNA: TGTGCCAGTAGTGCCTTGCTGGGCGGGTCACTGTTTACGCCCCAGCATTTT.

This clonotype appeared a few times. The V call is TRBV12-3 or TRBV12-4, the J call TRBJ1-1; 7 bases are a match to TRBD1. The CDR3 is 14 amino acids. V shed 5 bases and J 6 bases; nucleotides not matched to a gene: 9. The CDR3, as DNA: TGTGCCAGCAGTGCGACAGGGAGGTCCGCTGAAGCTTTCTTT. Protein product: CASSATGRSAEAFF.

V gene TRBV10-3 combines with J gene TRBJ2-2; unclear D gene. Trimming shortened V by 0 bases and J by 7 bases, and 6 bases separated the two germline ends. This CDR3 region has 13 residues. The germline V gene encodes CDR1 ENHRY and CDR2 SYGVKD. The CDR3 loop is CAISESGYGELFF. Here the CDR3 DNA reads TGTGCCATCAGTGAGTCCGGCTACGGGGAGCTGTTTTTT.

The CDR3 here is CASSYWGGRATGELFF. CDR3 sequence (DNA): TGTGCCAGCAGTTACTGGGGCGGGAGGGCCACCGGGGAGCTGTTTTTT. J is TRBJ2-2 and V is TRBV6-9; 9 nucleotides align to TRBD2. The CDR3 contains 16 residues. CDR1 and CDR2 from the germline V gene are MNHGY and SVAAGI. Germline trimming cut 3 bases from V and 4 bases from J; bases unmatched to any gene: 6.

In its sample, this clonotype was seen many times. The V and J genes are TRBV2 and TRBJ2-7, with a possible D match to TRBD1 (8 bases). The CDR3 consists of 13 residues. The V and J ends lost 5 bases and 5 bases respectively, with 13 bases between them. Germline assignment: CDR1 SNHLY and CDR2 FYNNEI. CDR3 bases: TGTGCCAGCAGTCAACAGGGGGGGGACGAGCAGTACTTC. Its translation: CASSQQGGDEQYF.

This clonotype occurred many times. The chain is built from TRBV11-3 and TRBJ2-7; tentatively, D is TRBD1 or TRBD2 (5 bases each). The CDR3 extends over 14 amino acids. Germline V CDR1 and CDR2: SGHNT, YENEEA. Trimming pared 3 bases from V and 2 bases from J, leaving 11 bases between. The CDR3 loop is CASSFGAAAYEQYF. The CDR3 nucleotides read TGTGCCAGCAGCTTCGGGGCCGCTGCCTACGAGCAGTACTTC.

This clonotype was counted at least ten times. The chain employs TRBV7-6 and TRBJ2-1, with no clear D. Trimming stripped 5 bases from V and 9 bases from J, with 20 bases between. The germline gives CDR1 SGHVS, CDR2 FNYEAQ. The CDR3 length is 15 residues. The CDR3 sequence is CASSPPLPNPAEQFF. CDR3 nucleotides: TGTGCCAGCAGCCCCCCCCTACCCAACCCGGCTGAGCAGTTCTTC. Variable domain in full (rest from reference TRBV7-6 and TRBJ2-1): GAGVSQSPRYKVTKRGQDVALRCDPISGHVSLYWYRQALGQGPEFLTYFNYEAQQDKSGLPNDRFSAERPEGSISTLTIQRTEQRDSAMYRCASSPPLPNPAEQFFGPGTRLTVL.

This clonotype was counted at least ten times. V gene TRBV11-2 combines with J gene TRBJ2-7; TRBD2 agrees at 8 bases. Germline V gene sequence: CDR1 SGHAT, CDR2 FQNNGV. This CDR3 has 15 amino acids. The J segment lost 2 bases and the V segment lost 4 bases, leaving 7 bases of the junction unmatched. The CDR3 here is CASSWAGGETYEQYF. The CDR3 DNA reads as TGTGCCAGCAGCTGGGCGGGGGGCGAAACCTACGAGCAGTACTTC. Complete variable domain (other parts from reference TRBV11-2 and TRBJ2-7): EAGVAQSPRYKIIEKRQSVAFWCNPISGHATLYWYQQILGQGPKLLIQFQNNGVVDDSQLPKDRFSAERLKGVDSTLKIQPAKLEDSAVYLCASSWAGGETYEQYFGPGTRLTVT.

In this sample, this clonotype turned up many times. The rearrangement uses TRBV2 and TRBJ1-2, with D unclear. This CDR3 is 11 amino acids long. Germline V CDR1 and CDR2: SNHLY, FYNNEI. V was pared by 7 bases and J by 10 bases, with 13 bases between. The CDR3 spells CASNRLAFYTF. Here the CDR3 DNA reads TGTGCCAGCAACAGACTCGCCTTCTACACCTTC.

The chain has TRBV5-1 and TRBJ2-2, with unresolved D. The germline V and J ends were trimmed by 0 bases and 1 base, with 10 bases remaining between them. From germline, CDR1 is SGHRS and CDR2 YFSETQ. The CDR3 is 16 residues long. The CDR3 DNA follows: TGCGCCAGCAGCTTGGTGGCCGGGCTGAACACCGGGGAGCTGTTTTTT. The encoded protein is CASSLVAGLNTGELFF.

This clonotype was seen repeatedly, ten times or more. The chain links TRBV6-1 to TRBJ1-1, with TRBD1 matching 9 bases. Germline lookup yields CDR1 MNHNS and CDR2 SASEGT. V lost 5 bases and J lost 6; bases outside the gene matches: 10. The CDR3 spans 15 residues. The CDR3: CASSIQGAVSAEAFF. CDR3 bases: TGTGCCAGCAGTATACAGGGGGCAGTAAGTGCTGAAGCTTTCTTT.

The chain is built from TRBV7-2 and TRBJ2-1; D remains ambiguous. This CDR3 region has 14 residues. Trimming removed 6 bases at V and 4 bases at J, with 13 bases between. Germline CDR1 SGHTA, CDR2 FQGNSA. The CDR3 is CASSIPPKYNEQFF. The CDR3 bases are TGTGCCAGCAGTATTCCCCCAAAATACAATGAGCAGTTCTTC.

This clonotype has at least ten counts. V gene TRBV27 combines with J gene TRBJ1-1, with 7 positions matching TRBD1. Trimming at V came to 5 bases and at J to 0 bases, leaving 15 bases not matched to a gene. Germline V gives CDR1 MNHEY, CDR2 SMNVEV (reference sequence). This CDR3 spans 18 amino acids. CDR3 amino acids: CASSTRTGGEGMNTEAFF. The CDR3 DNA reads TGTGCCAGCAGTACTCGGACAGGTGGAGAGGGTATGAACACTGAAGCTTTCTTT.

The chain has TRBV9 and TRBJ2-5, with unresolved D. V was trimmed by 0 bases and J by 5 bases, leaving 5 bases between them. Germline values: CDR1 SGDLS, CDR2 YYNGEE. CDR3 length: 12 residues. The CDR3 nucleotides are TGTGCCAGCAGCGTAGAACGGGAGACCCAGTACTTC. This codes for CASSVERETQYF.

This clonotype was detected ten times or more. This chain joins TRBV6-1 and TRBJ2-7, with 8 bases matching TRBD1. V trimming: 2 bases; J trimming: 1 base; junction bases outside the gene matches: 1. The CDR3 contains 14 residues. In germline, CDR1 is MNHNS, CDR2 SASEGT. This CDR3 reads CASSEQGASYEQYF. CDR3 bases: TGTGCCAGCAGTGAACAGGGGGCATCCTACGAGCAGTACTTC.

The CDR3 loop reads CAWTGPRGTEAFF. In DNA form, the CDR3 reads TGTGCCTGGACGGGACCCCGGGGCACTGAAGCTTTCTTT. This sequence joins TRBV30 and TRBJ1-1; D perhaps matches TRBD1 (5 bases). Germline CDR1 is GTSNPN and CDR2 is SVGIG (reference sequence). The CDR3 covers 13 residues. Trimming took 4 bases from V and 4 from J, leaving 13 bases between them.